This TCR beta chain was sequenced for a study of monozygotic twins with inflammatory bowel disease. Germline loops: CDR1 ENHRY, CDR2 SYGVKD. The CDR3 covers 15 residues. Every single donor had a roughly 2.5 ml blood sample drawn. A total RNA quantity of about 4,000 ng went into each TCR library. Every sample had its cDNA made across eight separate reactions. From the 5' RACE reads, TCRdb lists one entry per CDR3 protein and no DNA. The record lists about 440,000 distinct CDR3 sequences, of which the ten most abundant hold about 2.4%. The chain recombines TRBV10-3 with TRBJ2-7; lacking DNA, the TRBD1 call made by TCRdb goes unchecked. Sequenced: blood. This receptor was identified in a human donor with ulcerative colitis or Crohn's disease, or a healthy co-twin of an affected twin (not recorded which). CDR3: CAISHTGAGAREQYF.